This entry is about one T cell receptor (beta chain). This entry comes from a study of Ad26.COV2.S vaccination and SARS-CoV-2 variants. Here immunoSEQ multiplex PCR was the method, and the copy in TCRdb shows in-frame clones only, minus some. Among fewer than 150,000 clones listed, just over 85% were seen once. V shed 2 bases and J 10 bases; nucleotides not matched to a gene: 2. Germline loops: CDR1 KGHSY, CDR2 FQNENV. There are 14 residues in the CDR3. The sequencing here drew on peripheral blood, taken after recovery from COVID-19. This TCR was sampled from a human donor who had recovered from COVID-19. This chain joins TRBV16 and TRBJ1-6, with 10 bases lining up with TRBD1. The CDR3 DNA sequence: TGTGCCAGCAGCCAAGGGGGACAGGGGTCACCCCTCCACTTT. Its translation: CASSQGGQGSPLHF.